This T cell receptor beta chain was observed in a study of radiotherapy plus CTLA-4 blockade in lung cancer. About the study: Among all patients, around 18% showed objective responses, while 30% to 35% had disease control.

As concerns this clone: Its target is not known.

Study findings and constraints: The study found tumor-derived TCR clones expanded in blood after radiotherapy plus ipilimumab.

Alongside CTLA-4 blockade with ipilimumab, patients with chemo-refractory metastatic non-small-cell lung cancer received focal radiation. CDR1 and CDR2 (germline): SGHRS, YFSETQ. Trimming shortened V by 4 bases and J by 4 bases, and 11 bases separated the two germline ends. The CDR3 is 14 amino acids. TCRdb keeps only in-frame clones here, not all; method: immunoSEQ multiplex PCR. The sample includes about 94,000 clones, about four fifths of them seen just once. Source: peripheral blood, taken from a patient treated with radiotherapy plus ipilimumab. This chain uses TRBV5-1 with TRBJ1-4; D unresolved. The sequence derives from a human donor with non-small cell lung cancer that progressed on radiotherapy plus ipilimumab. This CDR3 is CASSEVGINEKLFF. The CDR3 nucleotides are TGCGCCAGCAGCGAGGTCGGAATTAATGAAAAACTGTTTTTT.